This T cell receptor (beta chain) was obtained from a study of blood T cell repertoires in COVID-19. Looking at the study overall: PBMCs, B-cell-depleted T cells, or T cells provided the cDNA or gDNA that made up the material.

As processed by the authors: Quantification of nucleated cells was approximated via reference gene primer amplification. Clones were read by immunoSEQ multiplex PCR, and TCRdb kept only the in-frame ones, dropping some. V and J calls and clone size are copied from that table; D and trimming were computed from the DNA. The table lists 100,000 to 150,000 clones, 70% to 90% of them singletons. The germline V and J ends were trimmed by 0 bases and 0 bases, with 9 bases remaining between them. This CDR3 has 16 residues. Germline CDR1 MNHEY, CDR2 SVGAGI. The sequence was collected from a woman in her sixties or seventies with acute or convalescent COVID-19. V usage is TRBV6-5 and J usage is TRBJ2-1, with D hard to call. Sequencing used peripheral blood. CDR3 nucleotide sequence: TGTGCCAGCAGTTACTCCTCTCCTAACTCCTACAATGAGCAGTTCTTC. It specifies CASSYSSPNSYNEQFF.